The entry below gives a single T cell receptor (beta chain) sequence along with its context. Its target is not known. Trimming removed 4 bases at V and 7 bases at J, with 17 bases between. The CDR3 is 16 amino acids. The germline CDR1 and CDR2 sequences are MNHEY and SVGAGI. This sample stems from a study of blood T cells in healthy people across ages. Study-level findings and limits: Diversity figures based on one million T cells were deemed too low.

Sample-barcoded 5' priming and a J-beta primer mix drove a second PCR of 7 to 11 cycles. Every cDNA molecule carried a tag from a template-switch adaptor bearing 12 random nucleotides. TCRdb re-called the 5' RACE reads through MiXCR, storing one row per CDR3 protein. The data contain 1 million or so distinct CDR3 sequences, roughly a quarter of them seen just once; the ten biggest clones take up approximately 0.7%. These data were likewise used in another study, on T cells of mothers and their children. As that report states: The authors added sample barcodes and 2-4 random nucleotides using the M1S primer of the second PCR. Related mother-child pairs shared slightly more overlap than unrelated pairs, but the difference was non-significant.

Sequencing was performed on blood. The receptor's source is a girl aged 2 to 10 in good health. V usage is TRBV6-5 and J usage is TRBJ1-6; maybe TRBD1 (5 bases). The DNA for the CDR3 is TGTGCCAGCAGTTTGACAACCGGGACGGTGAATTCACCCCTCCACTTT. Translating it yields CASSLTTGTVNSPLHF.